This T cell receptor beta chain stems from a study of blood T cell repertoires in COVID-19. Produced via immunoSEQ multiplex PCR; TCRdb's table is partial and in-frame only. The repertoire consists of approximately 44,000 clones, with 85% to 95% occurring once and the leading ten covering 0.35% to 0.4%. Seattle patients were enrolled while actively infected and followed longitudinally. Germline CDR1 and CDR2: SGHTS and YDEGEE. The junction had 18 bases not matched to a gene; V was cut back by 4 bases and J by 7 bases. The CDR3 runs to 17 residues. The sequence was obtained from a man in his fifties with COVID-19, enrolled during active disease. Sample: peripheral blood. The V and J genes are TRBV5-8 and TRBJ2-7; 9 bases map to TRBD1. CDR3 bases: TGTGCCAGCAGCCTTGGCTTACCGGGACAGGGATCGGGGGAGCAGTACTTC. The encoded protein is CASSLGLPGQGSGEQYF. Drawing the rest from reference TRBV5-8 and TRBJ2-7, the complete variable domain is EAGVTQSPTHLIKTRGQQATLRCSPISGHTSVYWYQQALGLGLQFLLWYDEGEERNRGNFPPRFSGRQFPNYSSELNVNALELEDSALYLCASSLGLPGQGSGEQYFGPGTRLTVT.